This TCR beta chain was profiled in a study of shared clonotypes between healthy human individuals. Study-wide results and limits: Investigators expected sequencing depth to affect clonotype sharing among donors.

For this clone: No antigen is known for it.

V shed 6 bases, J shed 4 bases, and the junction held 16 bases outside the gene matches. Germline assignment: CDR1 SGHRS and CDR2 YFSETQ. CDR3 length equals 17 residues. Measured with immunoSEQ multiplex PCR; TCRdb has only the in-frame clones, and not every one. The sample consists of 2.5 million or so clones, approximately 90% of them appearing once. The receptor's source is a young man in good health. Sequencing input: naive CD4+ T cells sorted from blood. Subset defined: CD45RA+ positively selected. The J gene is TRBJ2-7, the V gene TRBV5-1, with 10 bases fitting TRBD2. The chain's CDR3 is CASNSPITSGKRYEQYF. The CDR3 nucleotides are TGCGCCAGCAATTCCCCTATTACTAGCGGGAAAAGGTACGAGCAGTACTTC.